This T cell receptor beta chain was sequenced for a study of blood T cell repertoires in COVID-19. Overall study: Sources were T cells, B-cell-depleted T cells, or PBMCs; the material itself was cDNA or gDNA.

Germline V gives CDR1 MNHEY, CDR2 SVGAGI. The CDR3 runs to 16 residues. Unmatched junction bases numbered 8, after V lost 4 bases and J lost 6 bases. Original processing notes: It was from reference gene primer amplification that nucleated cell counts were estimated. Profiled with immunoSEQ multiplex PCR; TCRdb holds only in-frame clones, not every one. The D gene and trimming were derived from the DNA, and the V and J assignments and clone size from that table. Here the sample spans 200,000 to 250,000 clones, around 90% being singletons. The V gene is TRBV6-5, the J gene TRBJ2-2; 10 bases agree with TRBD2. Sequencing was carried out using PBMCs or T cells enriched from blood (not recorded which). The sequence came from a man aged 50-59 years who had been exposed to COVID-19. The CDR3 DNA follows: TGTGCCAGCAGTTCCCTAGCGGGAGCATTCCCCGGGGAGCTGTTTTTT. This encodes CASSSLAGAFPGELFF.